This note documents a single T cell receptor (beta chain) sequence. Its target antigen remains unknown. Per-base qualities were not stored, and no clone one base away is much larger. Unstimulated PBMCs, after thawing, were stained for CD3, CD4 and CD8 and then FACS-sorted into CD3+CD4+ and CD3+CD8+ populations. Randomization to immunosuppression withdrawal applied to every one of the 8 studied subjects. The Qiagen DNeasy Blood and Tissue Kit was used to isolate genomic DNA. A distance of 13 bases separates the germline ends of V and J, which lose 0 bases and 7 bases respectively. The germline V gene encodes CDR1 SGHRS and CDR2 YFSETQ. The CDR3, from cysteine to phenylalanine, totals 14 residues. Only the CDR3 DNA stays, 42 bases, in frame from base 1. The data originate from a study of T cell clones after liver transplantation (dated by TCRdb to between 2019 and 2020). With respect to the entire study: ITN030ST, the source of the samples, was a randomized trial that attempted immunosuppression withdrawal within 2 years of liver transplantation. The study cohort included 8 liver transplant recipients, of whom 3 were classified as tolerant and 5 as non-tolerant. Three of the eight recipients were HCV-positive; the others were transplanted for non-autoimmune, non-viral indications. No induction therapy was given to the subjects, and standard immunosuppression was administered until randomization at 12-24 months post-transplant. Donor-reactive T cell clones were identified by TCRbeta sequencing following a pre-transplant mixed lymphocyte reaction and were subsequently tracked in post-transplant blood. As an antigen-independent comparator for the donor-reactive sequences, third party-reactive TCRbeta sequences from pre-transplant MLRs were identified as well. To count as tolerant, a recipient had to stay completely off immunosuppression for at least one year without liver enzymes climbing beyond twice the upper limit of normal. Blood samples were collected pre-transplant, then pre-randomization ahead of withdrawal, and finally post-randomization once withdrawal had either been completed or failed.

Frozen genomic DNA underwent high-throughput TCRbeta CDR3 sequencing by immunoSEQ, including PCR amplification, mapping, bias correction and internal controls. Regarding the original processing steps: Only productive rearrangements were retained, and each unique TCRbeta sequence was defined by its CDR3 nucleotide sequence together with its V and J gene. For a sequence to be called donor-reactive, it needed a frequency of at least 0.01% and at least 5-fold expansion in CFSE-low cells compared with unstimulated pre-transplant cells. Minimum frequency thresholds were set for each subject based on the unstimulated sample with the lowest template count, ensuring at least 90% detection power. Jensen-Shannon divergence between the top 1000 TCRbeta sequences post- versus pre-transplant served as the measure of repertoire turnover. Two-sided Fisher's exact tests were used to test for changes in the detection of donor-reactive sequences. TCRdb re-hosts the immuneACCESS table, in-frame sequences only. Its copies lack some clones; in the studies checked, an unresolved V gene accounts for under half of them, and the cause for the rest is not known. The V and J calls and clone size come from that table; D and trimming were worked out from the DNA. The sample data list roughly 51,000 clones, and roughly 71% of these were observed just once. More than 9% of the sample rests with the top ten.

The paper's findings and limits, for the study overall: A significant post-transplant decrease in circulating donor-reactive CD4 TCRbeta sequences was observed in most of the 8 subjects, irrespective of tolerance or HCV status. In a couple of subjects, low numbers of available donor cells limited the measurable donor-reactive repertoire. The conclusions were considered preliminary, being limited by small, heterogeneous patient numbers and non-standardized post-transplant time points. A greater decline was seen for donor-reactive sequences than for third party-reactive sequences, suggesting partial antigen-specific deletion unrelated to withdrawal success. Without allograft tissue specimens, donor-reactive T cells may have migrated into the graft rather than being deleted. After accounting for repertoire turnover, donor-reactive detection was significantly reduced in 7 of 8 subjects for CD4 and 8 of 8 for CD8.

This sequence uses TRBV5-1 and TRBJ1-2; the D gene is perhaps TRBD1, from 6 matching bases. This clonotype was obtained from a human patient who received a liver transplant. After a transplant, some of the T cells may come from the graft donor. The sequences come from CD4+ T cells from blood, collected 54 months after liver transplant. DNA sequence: TGCGCCAGCAGCTTGGGCCCAACAGGGAGTGGCTACACCTTC. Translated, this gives CASSLGPTGSGYTF. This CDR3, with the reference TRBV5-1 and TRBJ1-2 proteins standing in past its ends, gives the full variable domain KAGVTQTPRYLIKTRGQQVTLSCSPISGHRSVSWYQQTPGQGLQFLFEYFSETQRNKGNFPGRFSGRQFSNSRSEMNVSTLELGDSALYLCASSLGPTGSGYTFGSGTRLTVV.